This record covers a single T cell receptor beta chain. Reverse transcription of roughly 0.45 to 1 ug RNA was performed with random hexamers. Using its own MiXCR run on the immunoSEQ multiplex PCR reads, TCRdb lists one record per CDR3 protein. This table holds about 240,000 distinct CDR3 sequences, about 95% found once. These data are taken from a study of CD8 T cells in Susac syndrome. Sequencing of TCR beta covered CD8+ and CD4+ T cells obtained from blood. The receptor was isolated from a human donor with Susac syndrome. The sample comprised CD4+ T cells from PBMCs.

The CDR3 is CASSSRQGSSYEQYF. CDR3 coding DNA: TGTGCCAGCAGCTCCAGACAGGGGAGCTCCTACGAGCAGTACTTC. The V and J genes are TRBV7-9 and TRBJ2-7; TRBD1 aligns across 8 bases. V dropped 4 bases and J dropped 0; count of bases not matched to a gene: 5. The CDR3 is made up of 15 amino acids. Per germline, CDR1 SEHNR and CDR2 FQNEAQ (reference sequence).